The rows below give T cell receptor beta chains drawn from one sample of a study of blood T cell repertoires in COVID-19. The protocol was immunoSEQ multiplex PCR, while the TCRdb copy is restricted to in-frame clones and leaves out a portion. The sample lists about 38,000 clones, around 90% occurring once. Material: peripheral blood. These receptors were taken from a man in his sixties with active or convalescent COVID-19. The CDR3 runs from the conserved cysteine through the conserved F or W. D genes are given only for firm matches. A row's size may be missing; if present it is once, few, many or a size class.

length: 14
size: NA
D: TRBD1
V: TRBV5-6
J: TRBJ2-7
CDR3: CASSERQGVYEQYF
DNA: TGTGCCAGCAGCGAACGACAGGGTGTTTACGAGCAGTACTTC

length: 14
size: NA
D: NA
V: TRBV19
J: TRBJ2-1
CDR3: CASSMEGFYNEQFF
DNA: TGTGCCAGTAGTATGGAGGGTTTCTACAATGAGCAGTTCTTC

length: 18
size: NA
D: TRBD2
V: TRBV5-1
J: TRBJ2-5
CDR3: CASSLGQTSGRPQETQYF
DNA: TGCGCCAGCAGCTTGGGACAAACTAGCGGGAGGCCCCAAGAGACCCAGTACTTC

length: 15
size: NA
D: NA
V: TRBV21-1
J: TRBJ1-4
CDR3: CASSKETGFYEKLFF
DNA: TGTGCCAGCAGCAAAGAGACAGGGTTCTATGAAAAACTGTTTTTT

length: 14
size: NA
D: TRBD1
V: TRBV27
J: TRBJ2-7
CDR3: CASSLMDRVPEQYF
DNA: TGTGCCAGCAGCCTAATGGACAGGGTCCCCGAGCAGTACTTC

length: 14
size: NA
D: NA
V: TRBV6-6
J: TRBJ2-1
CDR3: CASRSGASYNEQFF
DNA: TGTGCCAGCAGGTCAGGGGCCTCCTACAATGAGCAGTTCTTC

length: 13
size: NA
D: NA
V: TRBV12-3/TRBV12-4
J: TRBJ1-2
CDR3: CASSLGGVYGYTF
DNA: TGTGCCAGCTCGCTGGGGGGGGTCTATGGCTACACCTTC

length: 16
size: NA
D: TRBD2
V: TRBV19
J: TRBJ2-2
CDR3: CASSFPSGRASGELFF
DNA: TGTGCCAGTAGTTTCCCTAGCGGGAGGGCCAGCGGGGAGCTGTTTTTT

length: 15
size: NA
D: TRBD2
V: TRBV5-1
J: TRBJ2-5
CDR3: CASSTGSGSGETQYF
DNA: TGCGCCAGCAGCACCGGTAGCGGGAGTGGGGAGACCCAGTACTTC

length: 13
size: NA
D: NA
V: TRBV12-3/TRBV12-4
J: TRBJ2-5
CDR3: CASSLTGGLTQYF
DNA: TGTGCCAGCAGTTTAACAGGCGGCTTGACCCAGTACTTC

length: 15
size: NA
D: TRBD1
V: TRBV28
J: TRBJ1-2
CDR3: CASRSGTGGGYGYTF
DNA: TGTGCCAGCAGATCTGGGACAGGGGGCGGCTATGGCTACACCTTC

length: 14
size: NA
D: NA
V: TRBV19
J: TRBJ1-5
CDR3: CASSIEGGNQPQHF
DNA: TGTGCCAGTAGTATAGAGGGGGGGAATCAGCCCCAGCATTTT

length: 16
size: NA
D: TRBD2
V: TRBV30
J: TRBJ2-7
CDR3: CAWGGLAGGPGYEQYF
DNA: TGTGCCTGGGGGGGACTAGCGGGAGGGCCGGGGTACGAGCAGTACTTC

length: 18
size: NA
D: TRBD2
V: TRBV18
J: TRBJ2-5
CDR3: CASSPRTKTSGSQETQYF
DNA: TGTGCCAGCTCACCACGCACTAAGACTAGCGGGAGCCAAGAGACCCAGTACTTC

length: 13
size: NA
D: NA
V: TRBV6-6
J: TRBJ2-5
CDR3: CASGLRLQETQYF
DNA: TGTGCCAGCGGTCTGCGCCTCCAAGAGACCCAGTACTTC

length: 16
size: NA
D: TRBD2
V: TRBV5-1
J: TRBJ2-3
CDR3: CASSLGTSGSTDTQYF
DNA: TGCGCCAGCAGCTTGGGGACTAGCGGGAGTACAGATACGCAGTATTTT

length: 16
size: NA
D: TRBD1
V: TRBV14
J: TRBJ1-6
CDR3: CASSGRQGVINSPLHF
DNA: TGTGCCAGCAGCGGAAGACAGGGAGTTATTAATTCACCCCTCCACTTT

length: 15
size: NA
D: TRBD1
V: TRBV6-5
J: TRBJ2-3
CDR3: CASRQPGQGAYTQYF
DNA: TGTGCCAGCAGACAACCGGGACAGGGGGCGTATACGCAGTATTTT

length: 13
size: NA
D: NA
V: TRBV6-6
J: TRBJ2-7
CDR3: CASSYDRPYEQYF
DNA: TGTGCCAGCAGTTATGACAGGCCCTACGAGCAGTACTTC

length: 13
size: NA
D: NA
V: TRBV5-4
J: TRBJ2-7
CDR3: CASSLKGRYEQYF
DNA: TGTGCCAGCAGCTTGAAGGGGAGGTACGAGCAGTACTTC

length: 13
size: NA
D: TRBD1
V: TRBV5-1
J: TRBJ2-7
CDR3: CASSLTGGGEQYF
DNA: TGCGCCAGCAGCTTGACAGGGGGTGGCGAGCAGTACTTC

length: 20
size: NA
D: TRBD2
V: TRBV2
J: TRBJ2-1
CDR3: CASTAGRATSEKSSYNEQFF
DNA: TGTGCCAGCACCGCAGGGAGGGCGACTAGCGAGAAAAGCTCCTACAATGAGCAGTTCTTC

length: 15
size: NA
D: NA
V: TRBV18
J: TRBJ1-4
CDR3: CASSLLPGETEKLFF
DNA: TGTGCCAGCTCATTACTACCCGGGGAAACCGAAAAACTGTTTTTT

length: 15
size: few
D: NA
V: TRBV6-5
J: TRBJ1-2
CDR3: CASSPLRRGNYGYTF
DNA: TGTGCCAGCAGCCCCCTCCGCCGGGGTAACTATGGCTACACCTTC

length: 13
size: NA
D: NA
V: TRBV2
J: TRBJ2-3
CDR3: CAGKRYYTDTQYF
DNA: TGTGCCGGAAAGCGGTACTACACAGATACGCAGTATTTT

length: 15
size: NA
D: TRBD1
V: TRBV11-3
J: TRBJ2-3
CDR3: CASSLRQGGTDTQYF
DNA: TGTGCCAGCAGCTTAAGACAGGGGGGCACAGATACGCAGTATTTT

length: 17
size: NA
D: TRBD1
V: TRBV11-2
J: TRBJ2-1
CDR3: CASSLAPVGQGGNEQFF
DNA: TGTGCCAGCAGCTTAGCCCCCGTGGGACAGGGCGGCAATGAGCAGTTCTTC

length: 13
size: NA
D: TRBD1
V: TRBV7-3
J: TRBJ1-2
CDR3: CASSYGQGDGYTF
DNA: TGTGCCAGCAGCTACGGACAGGGGGACGGCTACACCTTC

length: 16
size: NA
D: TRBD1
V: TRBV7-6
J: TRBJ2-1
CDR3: CASSVGQGALQNEQFF
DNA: TGTGCCAGCAGCGTTGGACAGGGGGCTTTGCAGAATGAGCAGTTCTTC

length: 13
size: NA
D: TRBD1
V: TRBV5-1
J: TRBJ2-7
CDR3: CASMPGQVGEQYF
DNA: TGCGCCAGCATGCCTGGACAGGTTGGGGAGCAGTACTTC

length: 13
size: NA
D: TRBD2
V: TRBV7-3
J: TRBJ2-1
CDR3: CASSSSGSNEQFF
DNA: TGTGCCAGCAGCTCTAGCGGGAGTAATGAGCAGTTCTTC

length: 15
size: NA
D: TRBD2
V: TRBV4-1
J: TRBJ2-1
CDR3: CASRTSGNPYNEQFF
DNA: TGCGCCAGCAGGACTAGCGGGAATCCTTACAATGAGCAGTTCTTC

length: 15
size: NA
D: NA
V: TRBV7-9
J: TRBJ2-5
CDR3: CASSLWQVAVETQYF
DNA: TGTGCCAGCAGCTTATGGCAGGTAGCGGTGGAGACCCAGTACTTC

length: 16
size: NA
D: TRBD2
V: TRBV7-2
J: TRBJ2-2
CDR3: CASSLVPTTSGGELFF
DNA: TGTGCCAGCAGCTTAGTCCCCACTACTAGCGGCGGGGAGCTGTTTTTT